What follows describes a single T cell receptor (beta chain). The data originate from a study of blood T cell repertoires in COVID-19. Overall study context: The origin of the acute and convalescent COVID-19 samples was the United States, Italy and Spain. T cells, B-cell-depleted T cells, or PBMCs provided the cDNA or gDNA that served as material.

In the source study's methods: Nucleated cell counts were estimated from reference gene primer amplification. The assay was immunoSEQ multiplex PCR, and TCRdb's table has in-frame clones only and misses some. V, J and clone size were drawn from that table, and D and trimming were deduced from the DNA. Here the sample spans 35,000 to 50,000 clones, around 84% being singletons. The TCR comes from a man aged 65 to 79 with acute or convalescent COVID-19. The sequenced material came from peripheral blood.

CDR3 in DNA: TGTGCCAGCAGTGAAGTACGGGAGAAGGAGTTCTTC. It encodes CASSEVREKEFF. The chain combines TRBV2 with TRBJ2-1; weak D call: TRBD2 (6 bases). From germline, CDR1 is SNHLY and CDR2 FYNNEI. Deletions cut 1 base from V and 14 bases from J, with 12 bases between. CDR3 length: 12 amino acids.